The 12 T cell receptor beta chains presented below share a single source sample, sequenced in a study of blood T cell repertoires in COVID-19. Repertoires were generated with immunoSEQ multiplex PCR, while TCRdb's copy carries only in-frame clones and drops some. The table shows about 72,000 clones, with about 89% occurring only once. Source material: peripheral blood. All receptors derive from a woman in her sixties or seventies with acute or convalescent COVID-19.

The genes are TRBV7-9 and TRBJ1-1; 8 bases fit TRBD1. Germline V gene sequence: CDR1 SEHNR, CDR2 FQNEAQ (reference sequence). This CDR3 contains 16 residues. V dropped 4 bases and J dropped 3; count of bases not matched to a gene: 10. The DNA of the CDR3 is TGTGCCAGCAGCTCAGACCCGGACAGGGTAGACACTGAAGCTTTCTTT. Encoded protein: CASSSDPDRVDTEAFF.

The J gene is TRBJ2-1, the V gene TRBV5-1; D might be TRBD1 (6 bases). Trimming took 4 bases from V and 3 from J, leaving 14 bases between them. In germline, CDR1 is SGHRS, CDR2 YFSETQ. CDR3 size: 15 residues. CDR3 sequence (DNA): TGCGCCAGCAGCCCCGGGACAAACAACTACAATGAGCAGTTCTTC. This sequence encodes CASSPGTNNYNEQFF.

V usage is TRBV3-1 (or the pseudogene TRBV3-2) and J usage is TRBJ1-2, with D unclear. This CDR3 comprises 14 residues. V dropped 6 bases and J dropped 0 bases, with 11 bases sitting between them. Germline CDR1 LGHDT, CDR2 YNNKEL (reference sequence). CDR3 sequence (DNA): TGTGCCAGCAGTACCAAGGCGGCTAACTATGGCTACACCTTC. It specifies CASSTKAANYGYTF.

The chain combines TRBV3-1 (or the pseudogene TRBV3-2) with TRBJ1-2, with 7 bases lining up with TRBD1. CDR1 and CDR2 from the germline V gene are LGHDT and YNNKEL (reference sequence). V trimming: 5 bases; J trimming: 3 bases; junction bases outside the gene matches: 6. The CDR3 contains 14 residues. CDR3 region: CASSKGAYDYGYTF. CDR3 DNA: TGTGCCAGCAGCAAGGGGGCATACGACTATGGCTACACCTTC.

The V and J genes are TRBV28 and TRBJ1-2; TRBD1 might be the D (6 bases). The V end lost 3 bases, the J end lost 6 bases, and 23 bases lay between the germline ends. Germline-derived CDR1 and CDR2 are MDHEN and SYDVKM. This CDR3 is built from 17 residues. The CDR3 here is CASSFPQGRAVGNGYTF. DNA of the CDR3: TGTGCCAGCAGTTTTCCGCAGGGGCGCGCGGTGGGAAATGGCTACACCTTC.

This chain joins TRBV18 and TRBJ2-5, with D tentatively TRBD1 (5 bases). With 0 bases removed from V and 3 bases from J, the gap between germline ends came to 5 bases. The CDR3 length is 13 residues. Germline CDR1 reads KGHSH; CDR2 reads LQKENI. The CDR3 coding sequence is TGTGCCAGCTCACCACCGACAGAAGAGACCCAGTACTTC. It is translated as CASSPPTEETQYF.

This clone was seen a single time. The chain couples TRBV19 to TRBJ2-3; TRBD2 matches 9 bases. This CDR3 contains 15 residues. V trimming: 5 bases; J trimming: 2 bases; junction bases outside the gene matches: 5. CDR1 is LNHDA and CDR2 is SQIVND in the germline V gene (reference sequence). DNA for the CDR3: TGTGCCAGTAGTTCCCCTAGCGGGGTCACAGATACGCAGTATTTT. Translated, it gives CASSSPSGVTDTQYF.

This clone came up once. This sequence joins TRBV2 and TRBJ2-3; D gene uncertain. The V and J ends lost 4 bases and 4 bases respectively, with 15 bases between them. This CDR3 comprises 15 residues. Germline V gene lookup returns CDR1 SNHLY and CDR2 FYNNEI. This CDR3 reads CASSVSSYNPDTQYF. The DNA of the CDR3 is TGTGCCAGCAGTGTGTCGAGCTATAATCCAGATACGCAGTATTTT.

In the case of this clone: At one boundary the junction diverges from the germline segment, which might be a read error. The rearrangement links TRBV9 to TRBJ2-7; 8 bases fit TRBD1. The CDR3 loop spans 15 amino acids. The germline V gene has CDR1 SGDLS and CDR2 YYNGEE. CDR3 nucleotide sequence: TGTGCCAGCAGTGTAGGGGCAGGGGGCTTCTACGAGCAGTACTTC. Translating gives CASSVGAGGFYEQYF.

This clone was picked up a small number of times. The V gene is TRBV19, the J gene TRBJ2-5; D unclear. The germline gives CDR1 LNHDA, CDR2 SQIVND (reference sequence). V shed 4 bases and J shed 1 base, with 7 bases lying between them. The CDR3 extends over 13 amino acids. The chain's CDR3 is CASSRASQETQYF. The CDR3 DNA sequence: TGTGCCAGTAGTAGGGCAAGCCAAGAGACCCAGTACTTC.

The chain couples TRBV15 to TRBJ1-4; maybe TRBD1 (6 bases). The CDR3 consists of 16 residues. Germline values: CDR1 LNHNV, CDR2 YYDKDF (reference sequence). Trimming took 0 bases from V and 4 from J, leaving 12 bases between them. CDR3 loop: CATSRDSRTVNEKLFF. The CDR3 DNA reads TGTGCCACCAGCAGAGATTCCCGGACAGTTAATGAAAAACTGTTTTTT.

CDR3 amino acids: CASSLFQGMARYEQYF. Written as DNA, the CDR3 is TGTGCCAGCAGTTTATTTCAGGGCATGGCTCGCTACGAGCAGTACTTC. The chain has TRBV28 and TRBJ2-7; D might be TRBD1 (5 bases). This CDR3 region has 16 residues. Germline assignment: CDR1 MDHEN and CDR2 SYDVKM. V lost 1 base, J lost 3 bases, and 16 bases lay in between.